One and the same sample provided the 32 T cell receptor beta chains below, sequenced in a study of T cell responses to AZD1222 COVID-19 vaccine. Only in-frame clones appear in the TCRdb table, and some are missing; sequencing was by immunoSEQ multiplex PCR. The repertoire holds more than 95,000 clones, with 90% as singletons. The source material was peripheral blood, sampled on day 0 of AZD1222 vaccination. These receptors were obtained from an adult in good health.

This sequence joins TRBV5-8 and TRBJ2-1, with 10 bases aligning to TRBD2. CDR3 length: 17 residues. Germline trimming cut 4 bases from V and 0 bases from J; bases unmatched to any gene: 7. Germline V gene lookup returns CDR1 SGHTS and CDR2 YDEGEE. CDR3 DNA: TGTGCCAGCAGCACCGCTAGCGGGAGCGTCTCCTACAATGAGCAGTTCTTC. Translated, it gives CASSTASGSVSYNEQFF.

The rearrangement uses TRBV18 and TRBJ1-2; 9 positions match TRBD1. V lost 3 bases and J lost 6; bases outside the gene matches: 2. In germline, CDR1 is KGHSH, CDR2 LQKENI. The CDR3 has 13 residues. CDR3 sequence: CASSPRTGDGYTF. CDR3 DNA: TGTGCCAGCTCACCTAGGACAGGGGATGGCTACACCTTC. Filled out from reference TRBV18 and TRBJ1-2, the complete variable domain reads NAGVMQNPRHLVRRRGQEARLRCSPMKGHSHVYWYRQLPEEGLKFMVYLQKENIIDESGMPKERFSAEFPKEGPSILRIQQVVRGDSAAYFCASSPRTGDGYTFGSGTRLTVV.

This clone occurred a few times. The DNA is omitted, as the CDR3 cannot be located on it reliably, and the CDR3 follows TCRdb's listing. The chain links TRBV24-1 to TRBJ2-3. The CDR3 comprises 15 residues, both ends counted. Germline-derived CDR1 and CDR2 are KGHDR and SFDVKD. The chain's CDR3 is CATSGRGPTGDTQYF.

In DNA, the CDR3 is TGTGCCAGCAGTTTTTCCGGGACAGGGTTCCCAGATACGCAGTATTTT. Residues: CASSFSGTGFPDTQYF. The chain carries TRBV28 and TRBJ2-3; 9 bases align to TRBD1. This CDR3 comprises 16 residues. The germline CDR1 and CDR2 sequences are MDHEN and SYDVKM. V dropped 3 bases and J dropped 4; count of bases not matched to a gene: 8. The full variable domain, completed using reference TRBV28 and TRBJ2-3, is DVKVTQSSRYLVKRTGEKVFLECVQDMDHENMFWYRQDPGLGLRLIYFSYDVKMKEKGDIPEGYSVSREKKERFSLILESASTNQTSMYLCASSFSGTGFPDTQYFGPGTRLTVL.

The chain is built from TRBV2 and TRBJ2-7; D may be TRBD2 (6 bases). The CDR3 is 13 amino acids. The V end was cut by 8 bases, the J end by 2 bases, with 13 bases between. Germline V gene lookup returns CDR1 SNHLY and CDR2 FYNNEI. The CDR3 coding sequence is TGTGCCAGCCTACGGGACTCAGCCTACGAGCAGTACTTC. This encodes CASLRDSAYEQYF.

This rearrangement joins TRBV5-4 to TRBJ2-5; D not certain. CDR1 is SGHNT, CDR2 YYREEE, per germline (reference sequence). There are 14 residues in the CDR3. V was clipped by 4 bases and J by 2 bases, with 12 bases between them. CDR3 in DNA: TGTGCCAGCAGCGGAAGACTGACACAAGAGACCCAGTACTTC. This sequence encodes CASSGRLTQETQYF.

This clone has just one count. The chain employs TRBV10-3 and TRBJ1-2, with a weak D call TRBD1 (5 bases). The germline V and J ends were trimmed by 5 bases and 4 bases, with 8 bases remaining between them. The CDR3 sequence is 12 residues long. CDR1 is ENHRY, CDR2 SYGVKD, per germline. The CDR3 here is CAISIDSYGYTF. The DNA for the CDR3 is TGTGCCATCAGTATAGACAGCTATGGCTACACCTTC.

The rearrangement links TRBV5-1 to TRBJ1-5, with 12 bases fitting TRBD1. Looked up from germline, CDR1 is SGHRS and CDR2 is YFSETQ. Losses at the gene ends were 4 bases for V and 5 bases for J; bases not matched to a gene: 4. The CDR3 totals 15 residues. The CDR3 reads CASSVGQGAHQPQHF. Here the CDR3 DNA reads TGCGCCAGCAGCGTGGGACAGGGGGCCCATCAGCCCCAGCATTTT.

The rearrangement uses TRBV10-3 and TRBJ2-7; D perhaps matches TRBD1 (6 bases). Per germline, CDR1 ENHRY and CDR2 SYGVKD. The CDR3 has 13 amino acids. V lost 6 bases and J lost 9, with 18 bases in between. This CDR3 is CAIRRDTSVGQYF. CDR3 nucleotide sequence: TGTGCCATCAGACGGGACACCTCCGTGGGGCAGTACTTC.

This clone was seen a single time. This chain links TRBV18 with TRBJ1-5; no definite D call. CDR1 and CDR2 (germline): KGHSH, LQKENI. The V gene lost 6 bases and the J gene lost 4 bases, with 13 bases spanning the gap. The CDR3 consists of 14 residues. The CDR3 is CASSQTGYNQPQHF. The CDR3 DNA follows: TGTGCCAGCTCTCAGACTGGTTATAATCAGCCCCAGCATTTT.

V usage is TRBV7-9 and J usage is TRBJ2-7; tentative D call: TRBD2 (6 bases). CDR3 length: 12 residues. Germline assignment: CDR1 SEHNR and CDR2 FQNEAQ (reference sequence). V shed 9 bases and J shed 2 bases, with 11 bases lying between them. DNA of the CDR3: TGTGCCAGTGGGGGGACCGCCTACGAGCAGTACTTC. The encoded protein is CASGGTAYEQYF.

The CDR3 here is CASRSQEHGTGEGEQYF. In DNA form, the CDR3 reads TGCGCCAGCAGGTCTCAAGAGCACGGGACAGGGGAGGGGGAGCAGTACTTC. The J gene is TRBJ2-7, the V gene TRBV5-1; 10 nucleotides align to TRBD1. Germline CDR1 and CDR2: SGHRS and YFSETQ. CDR3 length: 17 amino acids. V lost 5 bases to trimming and J lost 7 bases; unmatched junction nucleotides: 18.

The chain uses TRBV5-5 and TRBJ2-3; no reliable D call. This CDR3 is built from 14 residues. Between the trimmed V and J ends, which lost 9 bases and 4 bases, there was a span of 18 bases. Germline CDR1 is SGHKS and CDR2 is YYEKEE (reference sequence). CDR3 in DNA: TGTGCCATTTCCGCCCCTAATAGGCCAGATACGCAGTATTTT. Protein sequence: CAISAPNRPDTQYF.

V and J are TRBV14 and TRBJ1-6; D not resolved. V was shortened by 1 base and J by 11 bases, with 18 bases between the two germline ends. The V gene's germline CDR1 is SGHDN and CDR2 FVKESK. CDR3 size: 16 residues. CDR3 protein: CASSQVSGVALAPLHF. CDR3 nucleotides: TGTGCCAGCAGCCAAGTAAGCGGCGTAGCCTTGGCACCCCTCCACTTT.

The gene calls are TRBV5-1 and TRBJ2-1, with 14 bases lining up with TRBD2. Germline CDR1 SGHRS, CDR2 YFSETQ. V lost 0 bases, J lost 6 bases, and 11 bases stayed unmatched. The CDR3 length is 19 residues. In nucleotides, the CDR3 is TGCGCCAGCAGCTTGGCCCGGGGACAGGGGACTAGCGGGGGCAATGAGCAGTTCTTC. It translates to CASSLARGQGTSGGNEQFF.

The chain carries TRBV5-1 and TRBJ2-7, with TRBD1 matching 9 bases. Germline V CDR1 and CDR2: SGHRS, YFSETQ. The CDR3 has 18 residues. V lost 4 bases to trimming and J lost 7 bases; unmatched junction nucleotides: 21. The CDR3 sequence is CASSGGTGIGGKGLEQYF. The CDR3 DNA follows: TGCGCCAGCAGCGGGGGGACAGGGATTGGCGGAAAAGGGCTTGAGCAGTACTTC.

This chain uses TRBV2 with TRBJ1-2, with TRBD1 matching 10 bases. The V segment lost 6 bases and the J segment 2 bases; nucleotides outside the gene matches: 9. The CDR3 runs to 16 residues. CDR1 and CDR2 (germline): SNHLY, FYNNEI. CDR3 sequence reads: CASRTGTGEKNYGYTF. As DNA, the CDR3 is TGTGCCAGCAGGACCGGGACAGGGGAAAAAAACTATGGCTACACCTTC.

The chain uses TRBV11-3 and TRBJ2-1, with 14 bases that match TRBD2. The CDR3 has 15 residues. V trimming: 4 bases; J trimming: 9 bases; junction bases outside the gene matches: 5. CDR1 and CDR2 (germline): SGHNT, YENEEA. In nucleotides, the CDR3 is TGTGCCAGCAGCTCACGACTAGCGGGAGGGAGTGAGCAGTTCTTC. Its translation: CASSSRLAGGSEQFF.

The CDR3 loop is CASSQITRRHNEQFF. The CDR3 region has the DNA TGTGCCAGCAGCCAAATCACAAGACGTCACAATGAGCAGTTCTTC. V usage is TRBV3-1 (or the pseudogene TRBV3-2) and J usage is TRBJ2-1; D gene uncertain. This CDR3 is 15 amino acids long. Germline-derived CDR1 and CDR2 are LGHDT and YNNKEL (reference sequence). The V end lost 2 bases, the J end lost 5 bases, and 13 bases lay between the germline ends.

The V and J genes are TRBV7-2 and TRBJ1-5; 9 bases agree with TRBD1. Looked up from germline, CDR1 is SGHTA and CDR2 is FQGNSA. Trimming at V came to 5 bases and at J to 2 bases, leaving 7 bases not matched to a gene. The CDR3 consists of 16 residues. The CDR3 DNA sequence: TGTGCCAGCAGCCTACAGGGGGCTGGTCGCAATCAGCCCCAGCATTTT. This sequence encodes CASSLQGAGRNQPQHF.

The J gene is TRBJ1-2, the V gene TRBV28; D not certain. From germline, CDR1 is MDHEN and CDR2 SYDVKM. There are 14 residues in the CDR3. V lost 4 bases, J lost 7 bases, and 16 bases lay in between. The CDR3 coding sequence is TGTGCCAGCAGTTCCCCACAAGGATCGGCTGGCTACACCTTC. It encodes CASSSPQGSAGYTF.

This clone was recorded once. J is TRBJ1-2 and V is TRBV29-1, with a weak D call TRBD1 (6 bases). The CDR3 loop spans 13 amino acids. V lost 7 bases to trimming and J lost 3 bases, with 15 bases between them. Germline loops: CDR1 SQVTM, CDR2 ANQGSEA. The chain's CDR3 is CSAGRDIDYGYTF. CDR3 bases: TGCAGCGCTGGCCGGGACATCGACTATGGCTACACCTTC.

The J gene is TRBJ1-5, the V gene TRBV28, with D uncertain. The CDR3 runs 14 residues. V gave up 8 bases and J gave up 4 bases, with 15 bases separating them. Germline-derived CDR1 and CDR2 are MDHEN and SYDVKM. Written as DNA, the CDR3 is TGTGCCAGCCAGGACGCCCTCCCGAATCAGCCCCAGCATTTT. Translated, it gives CASQDALPNQPQHF.

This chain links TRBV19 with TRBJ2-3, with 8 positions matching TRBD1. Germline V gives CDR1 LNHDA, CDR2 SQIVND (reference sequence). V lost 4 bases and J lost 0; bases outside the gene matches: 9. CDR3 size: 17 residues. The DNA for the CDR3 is TGTGCCAGTAGTAAGACAGGGGATTTGTTTAGCACAGATACGCAGTATTTT. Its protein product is CASSKTGDLFSTDTQYF.

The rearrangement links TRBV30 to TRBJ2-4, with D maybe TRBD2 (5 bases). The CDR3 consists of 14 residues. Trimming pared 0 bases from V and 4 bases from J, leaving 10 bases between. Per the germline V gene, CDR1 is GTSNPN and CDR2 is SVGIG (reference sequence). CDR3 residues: CAWSVPGIKNIQYF. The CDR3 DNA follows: TGTGCCTGGAGTGTACCGGGAATTAAAAACATTCAGTACTTC.

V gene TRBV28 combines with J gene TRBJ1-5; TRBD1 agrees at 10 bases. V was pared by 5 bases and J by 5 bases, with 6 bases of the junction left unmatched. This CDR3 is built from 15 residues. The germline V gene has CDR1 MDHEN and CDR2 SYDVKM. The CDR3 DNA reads TGTGCCAGCAGTGGGGCTGGGACAGGGGATCAGCCCCAGCATTTT. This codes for CASSGAGTGDQPQHF.

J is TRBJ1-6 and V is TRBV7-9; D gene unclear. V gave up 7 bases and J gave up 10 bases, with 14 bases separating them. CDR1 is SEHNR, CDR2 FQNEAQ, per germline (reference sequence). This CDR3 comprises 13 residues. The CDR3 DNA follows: TGTGCCAGCACCCCTAGAGGAGACTCACCCCTCCACTTT. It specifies CASTPRGDSPLHF.

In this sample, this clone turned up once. Written as DNA, the CDR3 is TGTGCCAGCAGTTACTTGGGTTCTGGCTACACCTTC. Its protein product is CASSYLGSGYTF. J is TRBJ1-2 and V is TRBV6-2 or TRBV6-3; D is undetermined. The CDR3 covers 12 residues. Germline CDR1 MNHEY, CDR2 SVGEGT. V dropped 1 base and J dropped 7 bases, with 7 bases sitting between them.

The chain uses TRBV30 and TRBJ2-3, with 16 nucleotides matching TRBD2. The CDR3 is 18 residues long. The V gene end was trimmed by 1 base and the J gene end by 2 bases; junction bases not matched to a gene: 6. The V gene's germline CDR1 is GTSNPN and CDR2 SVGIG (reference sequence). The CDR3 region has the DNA TGTGCCTGGAGTGGAAAGGGGACTAGCGGGAGGGCCACAGATACGCAGTATTTT. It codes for CAWSGKGTSGRATDTQYF. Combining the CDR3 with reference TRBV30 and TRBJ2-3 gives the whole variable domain SQTIHQWPATLVQPVGSPLSLECTVEGTSNPNLYWYRQAAGRGLQLLFYSVGIGQISSEVPQNLSASRPQDRQFILSSKKLLLSDSGFYLCAWSGKGTSGRATDTQYFGPGTRLTVL.

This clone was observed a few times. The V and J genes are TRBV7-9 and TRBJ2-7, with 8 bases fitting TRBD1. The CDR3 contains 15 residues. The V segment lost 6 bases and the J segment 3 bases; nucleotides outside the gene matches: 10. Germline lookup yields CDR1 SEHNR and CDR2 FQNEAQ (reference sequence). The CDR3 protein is CASSDLRTGYYEQYF. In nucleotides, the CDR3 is TGTGCCAGCAGTGACCTAAGGACAGGGTACTACGAGCAGTACTTC. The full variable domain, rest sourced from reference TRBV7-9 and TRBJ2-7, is DTGVSQNPRHKITKRGQNVTFRCDPISEHNRLYWYRQTLGQGPEFLTYFQNEAQLEKSRLLSDRFSAERPKGSFSTLEIQRTEQGDSAMYLCASSDLRTGYYEQYFGPGTRLTVT.

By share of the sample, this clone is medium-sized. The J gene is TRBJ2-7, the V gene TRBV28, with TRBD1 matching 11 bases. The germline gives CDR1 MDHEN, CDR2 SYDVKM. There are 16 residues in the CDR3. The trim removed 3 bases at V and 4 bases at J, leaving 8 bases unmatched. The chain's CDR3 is CASSLEWTGGSYEQYF. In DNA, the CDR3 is TGTGCCAGCAGTTTGGAATGGACAGGGGGCTCTTACGAGCAGTACTTC.

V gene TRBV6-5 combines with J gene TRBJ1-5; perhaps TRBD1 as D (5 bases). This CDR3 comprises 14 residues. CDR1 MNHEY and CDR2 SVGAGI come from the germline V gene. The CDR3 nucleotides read TGTGCGTCGACCCGGCGGGGGGTAGGTCAGCCCCAGCATTTT. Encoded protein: CASTRRGVGQPQHF.